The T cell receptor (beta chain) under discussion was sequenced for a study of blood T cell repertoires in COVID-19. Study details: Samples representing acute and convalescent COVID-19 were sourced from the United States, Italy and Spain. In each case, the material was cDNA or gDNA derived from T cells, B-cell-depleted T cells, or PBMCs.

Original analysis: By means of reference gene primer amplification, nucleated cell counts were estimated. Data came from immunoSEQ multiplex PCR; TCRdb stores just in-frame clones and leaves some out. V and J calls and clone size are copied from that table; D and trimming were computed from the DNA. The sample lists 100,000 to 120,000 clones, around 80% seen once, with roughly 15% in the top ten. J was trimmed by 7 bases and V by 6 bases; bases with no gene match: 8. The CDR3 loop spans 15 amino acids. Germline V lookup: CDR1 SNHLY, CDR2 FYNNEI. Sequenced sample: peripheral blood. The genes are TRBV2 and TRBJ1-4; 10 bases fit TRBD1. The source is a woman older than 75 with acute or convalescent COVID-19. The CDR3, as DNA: TGTGCCAGCAGCCAGCCCAGGACAGGGGGTGAAAAACTGTTTTTT. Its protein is CASSQPRTGGEKLFF.